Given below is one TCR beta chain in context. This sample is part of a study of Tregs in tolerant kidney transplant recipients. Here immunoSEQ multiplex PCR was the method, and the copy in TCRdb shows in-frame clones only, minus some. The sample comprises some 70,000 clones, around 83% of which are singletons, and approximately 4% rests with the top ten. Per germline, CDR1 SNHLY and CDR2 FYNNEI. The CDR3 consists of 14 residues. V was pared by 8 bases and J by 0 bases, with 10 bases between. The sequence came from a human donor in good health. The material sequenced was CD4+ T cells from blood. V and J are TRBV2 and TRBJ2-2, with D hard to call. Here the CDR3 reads CASSAWSNTGELFF. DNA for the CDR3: TGTGCCAGCTCGGCGTGGTCGAACACCGGGGAGCTGTTTTTT.